A selection of T cell receptor beta chains follows, all from one sample in a study of blood T cell repertoires in COVID-19. Sequenced by immunoSEQ multiplex PCR; TCRdb stores in-frame clones only, minus some. The sample contains about 140,000 clones, roughly four fifths of which appear only once. Source material: peripheral blood. The origin of the receptors is a woman over 75 with active or convalescent COVID-19. CDR3s include the opening cysteine and the closing phenylalanine or tryptophan. Fields, in order: clone size, V gene, J gene, CDR3 length, CDR3 protein. The size entry is marked missing in some rows and otherwise reads once, few, many or a size class.

>once|TRBV5-1|TRBJ2-5|16
CASSSAGAVSQETQYF
>-|TRBV5-1|TRBJ1-6|16
CASSLEGVGHNSPLHF
>once|TRBV6-6|TRBJ1-3|11
CASVVGNTIYF
>-|TRBV7-9|TRBJ1-5|14
CASSSGQGSQPQHF
>-|TRBV27|TRBJ2-3|18
CASSLYFLRGGGLDTQYF
>-|TRBV7-3|TRBJ2-1|15
CASSPRLAGNGEQFF
>-|TRBV6-5|TRBJ2-5|13
CASRGTGVETQYF
>-|TRBV11-2|TRBJ2-5|17
CASSLDLAGGLRETQYF
>-|TRBV19|TRBJ1-2|13
CASSKTGEHGYTF
>-|TRBV30|TRBJ1-2|13
CAWNRDRPYGYTF
>-|TRBV5-4|TRBJ2-5|18
CASSLDEAGGPYQETQYF
>-|TRBV27|TRBJ2-4|17
CASSSLTGTLAKNIQYF
>once|TRBV5-6|TRBJ2-2|16
CASSGLAGGGTGELFF
>-|TRBV19|TRBJ1-5|16
CASSIQPGQGIQPQHF
>-|TRBV5-3|TRBJ1-5|15
CARSKYPGGNQPQHF